These 5 T cell receptor beta chains came from one sample sequenced in a study of T cells in Graves' hyperthyroidism and ophthalmopathy (dated by TCRdb to about 2019). The library was generated by multiplex PCR. The sequencer was an Illumina HiSeq 2000. TCR beta CDR3 regions were amplified from RNA transcripts. For the first round of RT-PCR on the TCR CDR3, the HTBI primer set was used together with the Qiagen OneStep RT-PCR kit. The public reads were quality trimmed at Q25 with fastp and then assembled into clones with MiXCR by TCRdb, keeping productive beta chains. Entries are consolidated by CDR3 protein sequence, retaining the most common genes and DNA. Present in this sample are about 26,000 distinct CDR3 sequences, nearly 45% of which were seen just once. The top ten clonotypes cover about 9.4% of the sample. The material sequenced was blood. These receptors originate from a woman aged 25 to 39 with Graves' hyperthyroidism.

This clonotype was picked up many times. The J gene is TRBJ2-7, the V gene TRBV28, with 7 bases identical to TRBD2. V trimming: 5 bases; J trimming: 3 bases; junction bases outside the gene matches: 7. CDR1 is MDHEN and CDR2 is SYDVKM in the germline V gene. The CDR3 runs 14 residues. Here the CDR3 reads CASSLGGTLYEQYF. In nucleotides, the CDR3 is TGTGCCAGCAGTCTCGGGGGGACCCTCTACGAGCAGTACTTC.

The CDR3 nucleotides read TGCAGTGCTAGAACGGGGGGCATGAACACTGAAGCTTTCTTT. It translates to CSARTGGMNTEAFF. V gene TRBV20-1 combines with J gene TRBJ1-1, with D possibly being TRBD1 (6 bases). The CDR3 is 14 residues long. V was shortened by 2 bases and J by 0 bases, with 10 bases between the two germline ends. Germline V gene lookup returns CDR1 DFQATT and CDR2 SNEGSKA (reference sequence).

The chain couples TRBV20-1 to TRBJ1-2, with D maybe TRBD1 (6 bases). V was cut by 6 bases and J by 5 bases, with 13 bases left in between. The CDR3 is 12 residues long. CDR1 and CDR2 (germline): DFQATT, SNEGSKA (reference sequence). DNA of the CDR3: TGCAGTGCCCTAGGACAGAGATATGGCTACACCTTC. Residues: CSALGQRYGYTF.

This clonotype was seen at least ten times. The chain has TRBV7-8 and TRBJ2-1, with D possibly called TRBD1 or TRBD2 (5 bases each). The CDR3 sequence is 15 residues long. Germline CDR1 is SGHVS and CDR2 is FQNEAQ. V dropped 5 bases and J dropped 6 bases, with 17 bases sitting between them. The CDR3 sequence: CASSRGTRVSNEQFF. Written as DNA, the CDR3 is TGTGCCAGCAGCCGAGGGACCCGCGTGAGCAATGAGCAGTTCTTC.

This clonotype was recorded many times. The V gene is TRBV5-1, the J gene TRBJ1-1; D not certain. The CDR3 has 15 amino acids. Trimming pared 1 base from V and 4 bases from J, leaving 14 bases between. The germline CDR1 and CDR2 sequences are SGHRS and YFSETQ. The CDR3 sequence is CASSLRPEGGTEAFF. The CDR3 region has the DNA TGCGCCAGCAGCTTGCGTCCAGAAGGCGGCACTGAAGCTTTCTTT. Using reference TRBV5-1 and TRBJ1-1 for the parts outside the CDR3, the full variable domain is KAGVTQTPRYLIKTRGQQVTLSCSPISGHRSVSWYQQTPGQGLQFLFEYFSETQRNKGNFPGRFSGRQFSNSRSEMNVSTLELGDSALYLCASSLRPEGGTEAFFGQGTRLTVV.